The entry below describes one T cell receptor (beta chain). Its antigen specificity is not known. Qualities for individual bases were not recorded, and no much larger clone is one base off. Collaborating institutions collected whole blood in K2EDTA tubes following their own protocols. Collaborator samples were shipped for TCRbeta analysis as frozen whole blood, isolated PBMCs, or DNA extracted from either sample type. The sample comes from a study of blood T cell repertoires in COVID-19 (dated by TCRdb to 2018 to 2021). Describing the broader study: The collaborator samples originated in the United States, Italy and Spain and spanned the acute and convalescent phases of COVID-19. The sample metadata nearly always contained a de-identified subject ID, COVID-19 status, age in years and sex. The repertoires were released in a freely available public database intended as a resource for research on the immune response to SARS-CoV-2. HLA class I and class II types, where available, came from metadata supplied by the sample provider rather than from assay-based typing. The dataset comprised deeply sampled blood TCRbeta repertoires from subjects exposed to, actively infected with, or recovered from COVID-19. Samples came from the ongoing ImmuneRACE study (first 160 participants) plus 1,254 subjects from 6 global collaborators. The prospective study material was composed of cDNA or gDNA derived from T cells, B-cell-depleted T cells, or PBMCs. Summary of the overall study and its limitations: The quantity of clinical and demographic metadata differed by source and by participant and was supplied without curation.

TCRbeta CDR3 regions were amplified from genomic DNA using the immunoSEQ Assay, a bias-controlled multiplex PCR. The paper's processing steps were these. Within the assay, amplification of reference gene primers was used to estimate how many nucleated cells each sample contained. To quantify the absolute abundance of each unique TCRbeta CDR3 rearrangement, sequence reads were collapsed and filtered. Productive Simpson clonality was computed per sample as the square root of Simpson's diversity index over productive rearrangements. The source is immuneACCESS, and TCRdb retained only in-frame sequences with V and J called. Part of the clones is not carried over; for the studies checked, unresolved V genes explain less than half of this, and the remainder is unexplained. V and J calls and clone size are those listed in that table; D and trimming were worked out from the DNA. The sample table shows tens of thousands of clones, and roughly 90% are seen once. Roughly 2% of the sample is held by the ten biggest clonotypes.

According to the germline V gene (reference sequence), CDR1 reads GTSNPN and CDR2 reads SVGIG. The CDR3 runs 13 amino acids, cysteine and phenylalanine included. Just CDR3 DNA is preserved here, 39 bases in frame from base 1. V is pruned by 3 bases and J by 9 bases, leaving 6 bases of the junction without a gene match. This clonotype was sampled from a man aged 50 to 60 with active COVID-19. The sample was peripheral blood. The receptor chain draws on TRBV30 and TRBJ1-5, with TRBD1 identical over 9 junction bases. The nucleotide sequence reads as follows: TGTGCCTGGAGCAACAGGGGGCTAGGGCCCCAGCATTTT. This translates into CAWSNRGLGPQHF.